This entry concerns a single TCR beta chain. Generated by immunoSEQ multiplex PCR, the TCRdb table keeps only in-frame clones and is missing some. Seen here are under 110,000 clones, approximately 90% observed once, and the top ten hold 0.45% to 0.5%. These data belong to a study of OX40 agonist ivuxolimab in advanced cancers. Study context: Hepatocellular carcinoma, melanoma, renal cell or head and neck cancer occurred in dose-escalation patients.

Sample: CD4+ or CD8+ T cells sorted from blood, taken in a trial of the OX40 agonist ivuxolimab. This receptor was identified in an adult with an advanced solid tumor such as melanoma, head and neck, liver or kidney cancer.

CDR3 loop: CASSYADRGSYEQYF. Here the CDR3 DNA reads TGTGCCAGCAGTTACGCGGACAGGGGGTCTTACGAGCAGTACTTC. The chain joins TRBV6-6 to TRBJ2-7, with 10 bases lining up with TRBD1. The V and J ends lost 2 bases and 4 bases, in that order; junction bases with no gene match: 5. The CDR3 covers 15 residues. From germline, CDR1 is MNHNY and CDR2 SVGAGI (reference sequence).